Following are 32 T cell receptor beta chains from one sample sequenced in a study of blood T cell repertoires in COVID-19. Only in-frame clones appear in the TCRdb table, and some are missing; sequencing was by immunoSEQ multiplex PCR. The table has approximately 67,000 clones, around nine tenths seen once. The specimen sequenced was peripheral blood. The source is a woman of 80 years or more with acute or convalescent COVID-19.

This clone has only a few counts. The V call is TRBV25-1, the J call TRBJ2-7; 7 positions match TRBD2. Trimming removed 3 bases from V and 5 bases from J; junction bases left unmatched: 7. Germline V CDR1 and CDR2: MGHDK, SYGVNS. The CDR3 is made up of 14 amino acids. The CDR3 spells CASSESGGRDEQYF. The CDR3 DNA is TGTGCCAGCAGTGAGTCGGGGGGAAGGGACGAGCAGTACTTC.

This sequence joins TRBV5-1 and TRBJ1-4, with 8 bases matching TRBD1. After removal of 0 bases from V and 7 bases from J, the junction contained 2 bases not matched to a gene. Per germline, CDR1 SGHRS and CDR2 YFSETQ. This CDR3 has 14 residues. This CDR3 is CASSLAGGGEKLFF. In DNA form, the CDR3 reads TGCGCCAGCAGCTTGGCAGGGGGCGGTGAAAAACTGTTTTTT.

The gene calls are TRBV28 and TRBJ1-2, with D perhaps TRBD1 (6 bases). CDR1 is MDHEN, CDR2 SYDVKM, per germline. CDR3 length: 13 amino acids. V was clipped by 10 bases and J by 1 base, with 13 bases between them. CDR3 region: CAIQAGVNYGYTF. CDR3 nucleotides: TGTGCCATACAGGCAGGGGTTAACTATGGCTACACCTTC.

This clone was observed a single time. The CDR3 nucleotides are TGTGCCAGCAGCACACAGGGGGCCCGCACCGGGGAGCTGTTTTTT. Its translation is CASSTQGARTGELFF. V is TRBV5-5 and J is TRBJ2-2; 9 positions agree with TRBD1. Per germline, CDR1 SGHKS and CDR2 YYEKEE (reference sequence). The V and J ends lost 4 bases and 4 bases, in that order; junction bases with no gene match: 5. The CDR3 is 15 amino acids.

The V gene is TRBV4-2, the J gene TRBJ1-4; no clear D. Germline V CDR1 and CDR2: LGHNA, YNFKEQ. Trimming took off 4 bases at V and 0 bases at J, with 12 bases between the two ends. CDR3 length: 16 residues. Here the CDR3 reads CASSPWSSATNEKLFF. CDR3 in DNA: TGTGCCAGCAGCCCCTGGAGCAGTGCAACTAATGAAAAACTGTTTTTT.

This clone was seen more than once but under ten times. The chain employs TRBV3-1 (or the pseudogene TRBV3-2) and TRBJ1-6; a weak D match, TRBD1 (5 bases). Germline V gives CDR1 LGHDT, CDR2 YNNKEL (reference sequence). The CDR3 covers 14 residues. The germline V and J ends were trimmed by 3 bases and 6 bases, with 9 bases remaining between them. The CDR3 sequence: CASSHGRGNSPLHF. The CDR3 DNA follows: TGTGCCAGCAGCCACGGAAGGGGTAATTCACCCCTCCACTTT.

This clone came up once. V is TRBV24-1 and J is TRBJ2-2, with D perhaps matching TRBD1 (6 bases). The ends were cut back, 0 bases at V and 2 bases at J, with 9 bases in the middle. Germline CDR1 reads KGHDR; CDR2 reads SFDVKD. The CDR3 is 16 residues long. CDR3 loop: CATSDLFGTNTGELFF. The CDR3, as DNA: TGTGCCACCAGTGATTTGTTTGGGACAAACACCGGGGAGCTGTTTTTT.

The gene calls are TRBV5-1 and TRBJ1-1; 9 nucleotides agree with TRBD1. In germline, CDR1 is SGHRS, CDR2 YFSETQ. The junction had 6 bases not matched to a gene; V was cut back by 8 bases and J by 1 base. The CDR3 is 14 amino acids. In DNA, the CDR3 is TGCGCCAGTTCGAGGGGACAGGGGAACACTGAAGCTTTCTTT. It codes for CASSRGQGNTEAFF.

This chain links TRBV28 with TRBJ2-3; the match to TRBD1 covers 7 bases. Germline loops: CDR1 MDHEN, CDR2 SYDVKM. V gave up 1 base and J gave up 5 bases; unmatched junction bases: 6. CDR3 length: 15 amino acids. This CDR3 reads CASSLSGRGQDTQYF. CDR3 sequence (DNA): TGTGCCAGCAGTTTATCGGGTAGGGGGCAAGATACGCAGTATTTT.

This chain links TRBV5-1 with TRBJ2-1; TRBD2 matches 9 bases. The V gene end was trimmed by 1 base and the J gene end by 6 bases; junction bases not matched to a gene: 5. Germline values: CDR1 SGHRS, CDR2 YFSETQ. The CDR3 runs 15 residues. CDR3 sequence reads: CASSLSQAGGNEQFF. The CDR3 DNA follows: TGCGCCAGCAGCTTGTCACAAGCGGGGGGCAATGAGCAGTTCTTC. Full variable domain (remainder filled in from reference TRBV5-1 and TRBJ2-1): KAGVTQTPRYLIKTRGQQVTLSCSPISGHRSVSWYQQTPGQGLQFLFEYFSETQRNKGNFPGRFSGRQFSNSRSEMNVSTLELGDSALYLCASSLSQAGGNEQFFGPGTRLTVL.

The chain recombines TRBV11-3 with TRBJ1-5; 8 nucleotides line up with TRBD1. The CDR3 has 17 residues. The V segment lost 0 bases and the J segment 6 bases; nucleotides outside the gene matches: 10. Looked up from germline, CDR1 is SGHNT and CDR2 is YENEEA. CDR3 in DNA: TGTGCCAGCAGCTTAGAACCCGCGGCAGGGGGCGTTCAGCCCCAGCATTTT. It yields the protein CASSLEPAAGGVQPQHF.

V is TRBV2 and J is TRBJ2-4; D is perhaps TRBD1 (5 bases). The ends were cut back, 3 bases at V and 9 bases at J, with 15 bases in the middle. Germline assignment: CDR1 SNHLY and CDR2 FYNNEI. This CDR3 region has 14 residues. CDR3 region: CASSEFPRVGIQYF. In DNA, the CDR3 is TGTGCCAGCAGTGAGTTTCCCAGGGTGGGCATTCAGTACTTC.

A single count supports this clone. The J gene is TRBJ1-5, the V gene TRBV24-1, with D perhaps TRBD1 (6 bases). Germline CDR1 KGHDR, CDR2 SFDVKD. This CDR3 is built from 13 residues. V shed 4 bases and J shed 7 bases, with 10 bases lying between them. CDR3 sequence reads: CATSDTGQQPQHF. DNA for the CDR3: TGTGCCACCAGTGACACAGGGCAACAGCCCCAGCATTTT.

The CDR3 coding sequence is TGTGCCAGCAGCTTACCGAACAGGGTTTCCTATAATTCACCCCTCCACTTT. This sequence encodes CASSLPNRVSYNSPLHF. The chain uses TRBV11-2 and TRBJ1-6; D possibly corresponds to TRBD1 (6 bases). With 2 bases removed from V and 1 base from J, the gap between germline ends came to 12 bases. The CDR3 has 17 amino acids. Germline V gene data show CDR1 as SGHAT and CDR2 as FQNNGV.

The rearrangement joins TRBV7-8 to TRBJ2-2; 7 nucleotides line up with TRBD1. Per germline, CDR1 SGHVS and CDR2 FQNEAQ. The V gene end was trimmed by 1 base and the J gene end by 6 bases; junction bases not matched to a gene: 8. This CDR3 comprises 16 residues. The CDR3 region has the DNA TGTGCCAGCAGCTTAGGGCGACAGGGTCGCGCCGGGGAGCTGTTTTTT. Translating gives CASSLGRQGRAGELFF.

DNA for the CDR3: TGCGCCAGCAGCTTGGTACAGGGTATAGCTTTCTTT. It codes for CASSLVQGIAFF. The V and J genes are TRBV5-1 and TRBJ1-1; a possible D gene is TRBD1 (6 bases). The germline gives CDR1 SGHRS, CDR2 YFSETQ. The CDR3 is 12 amino acids. V was trimmed by 0 bases and J by 10 bases, leaving 10 bases between them.

This rearrangement joins TRBV29-1 to TRBJ1-1; D remains unclear. Trimming stripped 6 bases from V and 6 bases from J, with 11 bases between. The CDR3 sequence is 11 residues long. Looked up from germline, CDR1 is SQVTM and CDR2 is ANQGSEA. The CDR3 DNA is TGCAGCGTCGCCTCCCTAGCTGAAGCTTTCTTT. This gives the protein CSVASLAEAFF.

This chain links TRBV7-2 with TRBJ1-3; D unresolved. This CDR3 has 13 amino acids. Trimming cost V 1 base and J 4 bases, with 5 bases left between them. Germline V gene sequence: CDR1 SGHTA, CDR2 FQGNSA. The CDR3 nucleotides are TGTGCCAGCAGCTTAGTCCTGGGAAACACCATATATTTT. The encoded protein is CASSLVLGNTIYF.

The J gene is TRBJ2-4, the V gene TRBV4-1; TRBD2 matches 7 bases. The CDR3 totals 16 residues. The V gene end was trimmed by 0 bases and the J gene end by 0 bases; junction bases not matched to a gene: 2. The V gene's germline CDR1 is MGHRA and CDR2 YSYEKL. CDR3 bases: TGCGCCAGCAGCCAAGAGGGGGGGGTAGCCAAAAACATTCAGTACTTC. Translating gives CASSQEGGVAKNIQYF.

The chain uses TRBV19 and TRBJ2-7; D gene unclear. Germline lookup yields CDR1 LNHDA and CDR2 SQIVND (reference sequence). The CDR3 runs 14 residues. V shed 6 bases and J shed 1 base, with 13 bases lying between them. CDR3 nucleotides: TGTGCCAGTAGAGAGAGAGGCACTTCCTACGAGCAGTACTTC. The encoded protein is CASRERGTSYEQYF.

CDR3 nucleotide sequence: TGCGCCAGCAGCCTACAGGGGGCAGAGGAAAAACTGTTTTTT. It is translated as CASSLQGAEEKLFF. The chain employs TRBV5-1 and TRBJ1-4; the match to TRBD1 covers 9 bases. Trimming at V came to 4 bases and at J to 8 bases, leaving 6 bases not matched to a gene. Germline V gene sequence: CDR1 SGHRS, CDR2 YFSETQ. This CDR3 comprises 14 residues.

This chain links TRBV12-3 or TRBV12-4 with TRBJ1-6; D unclear. V lost 2 bases, J lost 6 bases, and 5 bases lay in between. The length of the CDR3 is 13 residues. CDR3 loop: CASSLWANSPLHF. For the CDR3, the DNA is TGTGCCAGCAGTTTATGGGCTAATTCACCCCTCCACTTT.

This clone came up a few times. The chain has TRBV5-1 and TRBJ1-4; 7 bases fit TRBD1. V was clipped by 6 bases and J by 8 bases; unmatched bases: 19. The CDR3 spans 17 residues. The germline CDR1 and CDR2 sequences are SGHRS and YFSETQ. CDR3 protein: CASTPGQRGDIWEKLFF. The CDR3 region has the DNA TGCGCCAGCACGCCGGGACAGAGGGGGGATATATGGGAAAAACTGTTTTTT.

This clone has a single count. The gene calls are TRBV15 and TRBJ2-1, with 10 bases aligning to TRBD2. CDR1 is LNHNV and CDR2 is YYDKDF in the germline V gene (reference sequence). The CDR3 is 14 amino acids. Trimming took 8 bases from V and 0 from J; bases not matched to a gene: 1. Written as DNA, the CDR3 is TGTGCCACCGCTAGCGGGAGCTCCTACAATGAGCAGTTCTTC. Translated, it gives CATASGSSYNEQFF.

The chain is built from TRBV5-5 and TRBJ2-7, with TRBD2 matching over 7 bases. The CDR3 consists of 14 residues. J gave up 4 bases and V 2 bases, and 6 bases lay outside the gene matches. CDR1 SGHKS and CDR2 YYEKEE come from the germline V gene (reference sequence). The CDR3 DNA sequence: TGTGCCAGCAGCTTCCCGGGACTACAATACGAGCAGTACTTC. Translation: CASSFPGLQYEQYF.

The chain carries TRBV10-3 and TRBJ1-6; possible D gene TRBD1, 5 bases. CDR3 size: 15 residues. V lost 5 bases and J lost 5, with 13 bases in between. The V gene's germline CDR1 is ENHRY and CDR2 SYGVKD. The CDR3 is CAISREDNNNSPLHF. The CDR3 DNA is TGTGCCATCAGTAGGGAGGACAATAATAATTCACCCCTCCACTTT.

The chain couples TRBV4-3 to TRBJ2-4; D remains unclear. The CDR3 sequence is 15 residues long. V lost 4 bases and J 7 bases, leaving 17 bases between the germline ends. CDR1 is LGHNA, CDR2 YSLEER, per germline. The CDR3 region is CASSLSGPQRNIQYF. The DNA for the CDR3 is TGCGCCAGCAGCCTTTCGGGTCCCCAACGGAACATTCAGTACTTC.

This sequence joins TRBV28 and TRBJ2-7, with a weak D call TRBD1 (5 bases). This CDR3 has 16 residues. Per the germline V gene, CDR1 is MDHEN and CDR2 is SYDVKM. The V end was cut by 2 bases, the J end by 1 base, with 15 bases between. CDR3 coding DNA: TGTGCCAGCAGTTTAAACCCCCAGGGTCCATCCTACGAGCAGTACTTC. Translation: CASSLNPQGPSYEQYF. Drawing the rest from reference TRBV28 and TRBJ2-7, the complete variable domain is DVKVTQSSRYLVKRTGEKVFLECVQDMDHENMFWYRQDPGLGLRLIYFSYDVKMKEKGDIPEGYSVSREKKERFSLILESASTNQTSMYLCASSLNPQGPSYEQYFGPGTRLTVT.

The V and J genes are TRBV3-1 (or the pseudogene TRBV3-2) and TRBJ1-4, with TRBD1 as a possible D gene (5 bases). The CDR3 consists of 15 residues. The germline gives CDR1 LGHDT, CDR2 YNNKEL (reference sequence). V gave up 3 bases and J gave up 7 bases, with 15 bases separating them. CDR3 coding DNA: TGTGCCAGCAGCCATGCGGGGCTATCCGGTGAAAAACTGTTTTTT. Translating gives CASSHAGLSGEKLFF.

The chain links TRBV7-8 to TRBJ2-7, with a tentative D call TRBD2 (6 bases). Trimming took 0 bases from V and 0 from J, leaving 9 bases between them. CDR1 and CDR2 (germline): SGHVS, FQNEAQ. The CDR3 covers 15 residues. CDR3 sequence reads: CASSLAAGNSYEQYF. CDR3 nucleotides: TGTGCCAGCAGCTTAGCAGCGGGTAACTCCTACGAGCAGTACTTC. The full variable domain, in which reference TRBV7-8 and TRBJ2-7 provide the parts outside the CDR3, is GAGVSQSPRYKVAKRGQDVALRCDPISGHVSLFWYQQALGQGPEFLTYFQNEAQLDKSGLPSDRFFAERPEGSVSTLKIQRTQQEDSAVYLCASSLAAGNSYEQYFGPGTRLTVT.

The V and J genes are TRBV3-1 (or the pseudogene TRBV3-2) and TRBJ2-1; 8 nucleotides line up with TRBD1. CDR3 length: 15 residues. CDR1 and CDR2 from the germline V gene are LGHDT and YNNKEL (reference sequence). The junction had 7 bases not matched to a gene; V was cut back by 4 bases and J by 5 bases. The chain's CDR3 is CASSRRGTGNNEQFF. CDR3 nucleotide sequence: TGTGCCAGCAGCCGACGGGGGACAGGAAACAATGAGCAGTTCTTC.

J is TRBJ2-3 and V is TRBV7-9; tentatively, D is TRBD1 (5 bases). Trimming removed 5 bases at V and 4 bases at J, with 10 bases between. The CDR3 covers 13 residues. Germline CDR1 reads SEHNR; CDR2 reads FQNEAQ (reference sequence). The CDR3 DNA reads TGTGCCAGCAGCCTCAGGGTTTCAGATACGCAGTATTTT. It yields the protein CASSLRVSDTQYF.